This T cell receptor (beta chain) emerged from a study of blood T cell repertoires in COVID-19. Study-wide context: Researchers got acute and convalescent COVID-19 samples from the United States, Italy and Spain. T cells, B-cell-depleted T cells, or PBMCs supplied cDNA or gDNA.

Original analysis: Amplifying reference gene primers gave estimates of nucleated cell counts. Measured with immunoSEQ multiplex PCR; TCRdb has only the in-frame clones, and not every one. V, J and clone size derive from that table, while D and trimming were established from the DNA sequence. Of about 290,000 clones in the sample, around four fifths are singletons; the top ten hold around 4.1%. This CDR3 has 14 residues. Per germline, CDR1 MGHRA and CDR2 YSYEKL. The V gene lost 4 bases and the J gene lost 1 base, with 8 bases spanning the gap. The specimen sequenced was peripheral blood. The source of this sequence is a woman between 45 and 65 years old with active or convalescent COVID-19. The V call is TRBV4-1, the J call TRBJ1-5; no definite D call. The CDR3 sequence: CASSRSGSNQPQHF. CDR3 bases: TGCGCCAGCAGCCGGTCGGGGAGCAATCAGCCCCAGCATTTT.